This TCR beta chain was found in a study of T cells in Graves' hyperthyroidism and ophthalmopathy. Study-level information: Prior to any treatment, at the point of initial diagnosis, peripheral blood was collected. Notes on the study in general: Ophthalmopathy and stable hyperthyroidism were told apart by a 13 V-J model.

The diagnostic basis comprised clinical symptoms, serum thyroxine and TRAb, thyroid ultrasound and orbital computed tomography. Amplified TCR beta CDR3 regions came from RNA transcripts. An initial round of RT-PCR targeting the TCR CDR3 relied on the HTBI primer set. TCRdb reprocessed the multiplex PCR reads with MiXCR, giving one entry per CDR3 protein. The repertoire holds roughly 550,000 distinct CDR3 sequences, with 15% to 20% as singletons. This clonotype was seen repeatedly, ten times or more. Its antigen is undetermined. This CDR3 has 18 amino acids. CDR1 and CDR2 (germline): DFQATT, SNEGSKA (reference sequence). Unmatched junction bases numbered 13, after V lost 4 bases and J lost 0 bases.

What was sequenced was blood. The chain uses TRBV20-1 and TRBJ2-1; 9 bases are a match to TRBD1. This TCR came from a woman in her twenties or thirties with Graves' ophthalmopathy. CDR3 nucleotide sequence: TGCAGTGCTATTCGACCGGGACAGGGTTCCCTCTCCTACAATGAGCAGTTCTTC. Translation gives CSAIRPGQGSLSYNEQFF.